A selection of T cell receptor beta chains follows, all from one sample in a study of T cell changes during pregnancy in multiple sclerosis. Clones were read by immunoSEQ multiplex PCR, and TCRdb kept only the in-frame ones, dropping some. This sample has 55,000 to 85,000 clones, with roughly 89% found just once. The sequencing used peripheral blood, collected in the second trimester of pregnancy. These receptors came from a female donor with multiple sclerosis, enrolled in a pregnancy study. CDR3s include the opening cysteine and the closing phenylalanine or tryptophan. D genes are given only for firm matches. The size field is filled for only some rows; it gives once, few, many or a size class.

abundance: .; j_gene: TRBJ2-7; v_gene: TRBV19; d_gene: .; CDR3nt: TGTGCCAGTAGTATAGATCAATCCTACGAGCAGTACTTC; CDR3aa: CASSIDQSYEQYF
abundance: .; j_gene: TRBJ2-3; v_gene: TRBV28; d_gene: TRBD1; CDR3nt: TGTGCCAGCACGGCAGGGGGTGTTCGCACAGATACGCAGTATTTT; CDR3aa: CASTAGGVRTDTQYF
abundance: .; j_gene: TRBJ2-3; v_gene: TRBV27; d_gene: .; CDR3nt: TGTGCCAGCAGTTTCGCAACGACTTCTAGCACAGATACGCAGTATTTT; CDR3aa: CASSFATTSSTDTQYF
abundance: .; j_gene: TRBJ2-7; v_gene: TRBV2; d_gene: .; CDR3nt: TGTGCCAGCAGTGTGAGACAGGCTCTTGAGGAGCAGTACTTC; CDR3aa: CASSVRQALEEQYF
abundance: .; j_gene: TRBJ2-1; v_gene: TRBV1; d_gene: .; CDR3nt: TGCACCAGCAGCCAAGATTTCCGGGATTTATATGAGCAGTTCTTC; CDR3aa: CTSSQDFRDLYEQFF
abundance: once; j_gene: TRBJ2-5; v_gene: TRBV30; d_gene: .; CDR3nt: TGTGCCTGGAGACCCCGGGGGGAGACCCAGTACTTC; CDR3aa: CAWRPRGETQYF
abundance: .; j_gene: TRBJ2-1; v_gene: TRBV20-1; d_gene: .; CDR3nt: TGCATTCCGGCCGGGGGTGGTGAGCAGTTCTTC; CDR3aa: CIPAGGGEQFF
abundance: .; j_gene: TRBJ2-2; v_gene: TRBV7-2; d_gene: TRBD2; CDR3nt: TGTGCCAGCAGCCAGGCCCCAGGACTAGCGACGAACACCGGGGAGCTGTTTTTT; CDR3aa: CASSQAPGLATNTGELFF
abundance: .; j_gene: TRBJ1-1; v_gene: TRBV27; d_gene: .; CDR3nt: TGTGCCAGCAGTTTATTGGGGGGTGAGGCTTTCTTT; CDR3aa: CASSLLGGEAFF
abundance: .; j_gene: TRBJ1-3; v_gene: TRBV5-1; d_gene: .; CDR3nt: TGCGCCAGCAGCTTGGAACGGGCAGGGGCTGGAAACACCATATATTTT; CDR3aa: CASSLERAGAGNTIYF
abundance: .; j_gene: TRBJ1-1; v_gene: TRBV5-5; d_gene: .; CDR3nt: TGTGCCAGCAGCTTGGCTATCGGGGTAGGGGAAGCTTTCTTT; CDR3aa: CASSLAIGVGEAFF
abundance: once; j_gene: TRBJ1-5; v_gene: TRBV5-1; d_gene: .; CDR3nt: TGCGCCAGCAGCTTGGAGGGGCAGAGCAATCAGCCCCAGCATTTT; CDR3aa: CASSLEGQSNQPQHF
abundance: .; j_gene: TRBJ2-3; v_gene: TRBV2; d_gene: .; CDR3nt: TGTGCCAGCAGGACTAGGACTGGAACAGATACGCAGTATTTT; CDR3aa: CASRTRTGTDTQYF
abundance: .; j_gene: TRBJ2-1; v_gene: TRBV5-6; d_gene: TRBD2; CDR3nt: TGTGCCAGCAGCGGGTGGGGGGGATACAATGAGCAGTTCTTC; CDR3aa: CASSGWGGYNEQFF
abundance: once; j_gene: TRBJ2-1; v_gene: TRBV19; d_gene: .; CDR3nt: TGTGCCAGTAGTATAGACGGTTACAATGAGCAGTTCTTC; CDR3aa: CASSIDGYNEQFF
abundance: .; j_gene: TRBJ2-1; v_gene: TRBV11-3; d_gene: TRBD2; CDR3nt: TGTGCCAGCAGCTTATTTGGGACTAGCGGAAAATACAATGAGCAGTTCTTC; CDR3aa: CASSLFGTSGKYNEQFF
abundance: .; j_gene: TRBJ1-1; v_gene: TRBV15; d_gene: .; CDR3nt: TGTGCCACCAGCAGAGGCGCAGGGAACCCTGAAGCTTTCTTT; CDR3aa: CATSRGAGNPEAFF